The 13 T cell receptor beta chains below all came from one sample that was sequenced in a study of cytomegalovirus exposure and HLA in healthy donors. Amplification used 60 Vbeta primers and 13 Jbeta primers. Produced via immunoSEQ multiplex PCR; TCRdb's table is partial and in-frame only. The sample yields around 140,000 clones, just under 80% seen once. The sample was PBMCs. The receptor set was obtained from a male donor in good health and CMV-seronegative.

The chain is built from TRBV10-2 and TRBJ1-4; 8 positions match TRBD1. Germline loops: CDR1 WSHSY, CDR2 SAAADI. Trimming removed 2 bases from V and 8 bases from J; junction bases left unmatched: 4. The CDR3 is made up of 14 amino acids. CDR3 coding DNA: TGCGCCAGCAGTGAGCGGACAGGGTCGGAAAAACTGTTTTTT. Its translation: CASSERTGSEKLFF.

This rearrangement joins TRBV6-5 to TRBJ1-1; unclear D gene. V lost 5 bases and J 11 bases, leaving 21 bases between the germline ends. This CDR3 has 14 amino acids. Germline V lookup: CDR1 MNHEY, CDR2 SVGAGI. CDR3 residues: CASSPARLNGWAFF. The CDR3 nucleotides read TGTGCCAGCAGTCCGGCCCGACTTAACGGTTGGGCTTTCTTT.

This clone was seen only once. The chain combines TRBV7-8 with TRBJ1-5; 7 positions match TRBD1. Germline lookup yields CDR1 SGHVS and CDR2 FQNEAQ. The length of the CDR3 is 15 residues. Trimming removed 1 base from V and 7 bases from J; junction bases left unmatched: 7. CDR3: CASSLGRGRGQPQHF. The CDR3 nucleotides are TGTGCCAGCAGCTTAGGAAGGGGGCGCGGGCAGCCCCAGCATTTT. The full variable domain, completed using reference TRBV7-8 and TRBJ1-5, is GAGVSQSPRYKVAKRGQDVALRCDPISGHVSLFWYQQALGQGPEFLTYFQNEAQLDKSGLPSDRFFAERPEGSVSTLKIQRTQQEDSAVYLCASSLGRGRGQPQHFGDGTRLSIL.

In this sample, this clone turned up once. The chain has TRBV29-1 and TRBJ1-1; 7 bases map to TRBD1. Trimming removed 4 bases from V and 11 bases from J; junction bases left unmatched: 10. This CDR3 has 12 amino acids. From germline, CDR1 is SQVTM and CDR2 ANQGSEA. CDR3 in amino acids: CSVVQGFGKAFF. The DNA for the CDR3 is TGCAGCGTTGTACAGGGGTTCGGAAAGGCTTTCTTT.

CDR3 in DNA: TGTGCCAGTACCCATAAGGCGGGGGGGACCGGGGAGCTGTTTTTT. It translates to CASTHKAGGTGELFF. The genes are TRBV19 and TRBJ2-2; 9 nucleotides match TRBD2. From germline, CDR1 is LNHDA and CDR2 SQIVND (reference sequence). CDR3 length equals 15 residues. Trimming took 7 bases from V and 5 from J; bases not matched to a gene: 8. Full variable domain (missing parts from reference TRBV19 and TRBJ2-2): DGGITQSPKYLFRKEGQNVTLSCEQNLNHDAMYWYRQDPGQGLRLIYYSQIVNDFQKGDIAEGYSVSREKKESFPLTVTSAQKNPTAFYLCASTHKAGGTGELFFGEGSRLTVL.

The genes are TRBV7-2 and TRBJ1-3; 9 nucleotides match TRBD1. CDR1 and CDR2 from the germline V gene are SGHTA and FQGNSA. V lost 7 bases and J lost 1; bases outside the gene matches: 14. The CDR3 is made up of 18 amino acids. The CDR3 bases are TGTGCCAGCACCAAGGTCCGGGACAGGGTTTTGTCTGGAAACACCATATATTTT. Translating gives CASTKVRDRVLSGNTIYF.

V gene TRBV2 combines with J gene TRBJ1-6; perhaps TRBD1 as D (6 bases). CDR1 and CDR2 (germline): SNHLY, FYNNEI. The length of the CDR3 is 14 residues. Trimming took off 4 bases at V and 7 bases at J, with 11 bases between the two ends. The CDR3 DNA reads TGTGCCAGCAGTGCTTTGGGGGCCAATTCACCCCTCCACTTT. Translated: CASSALGANSPLHF.

The chain combines TRBV19 with TRBJ1-6; D uncertain. The CDR3 spans 15 residues. The V end was cut by 7 bases, the J end by 7 bases, with 17 bases between. CDR1 is LNHDA, CDR2 SQIVND, per germline (reference sequence). The CDR3 nucleotides read TGTGCCAGTACGGCAGTGCAGGCCCTAAATTCACCCCTCCACTTT. This translates into CASTAVQALNSPLHF.

This clone was counted only a few times. V gene TRBV25-1 combines with J gene TRBJ1-3; no reliable D call. Germline assignment: CDR1 MGHDK and CDR2 SYGVNS. Trimming took off 1 base at V and 0 bases at J, with 7 bases between the two ends. CDR3 length: 15 residues. CDR3 bases: TGTGCCAGCAGTGAATTTCAAATCTCTGGAAACACCATATATTTT. Translated: CASSEFQISGNTIYF. The variable domain in full, completed from reference TRBV25-1 and TRBJ1-3, reads EADIYQTPRYLVIGTGKKITLECSQTMGHDKMYWYQQDPGMELHLIHYSYGVNSTEKGDLSSESTVSRIRTEHFPLTLESARPSHTSQYLCASSEFQISGNTIYFGEGSWLTVV.

The gene calls are TRBV30 and TRBJ1-4; TRBD1 matches 8 bases. Losses at the gene ends were 5 bases for V and 8 bases for J; bases not matched to a gene: 10. Germline CDR1 GTSNPN, CDR2 SVGIG (reference sequence). This CDR3 has 14 residues. CDR3 nucleotides: TGTGCCTGGGGGACAGGACAGGGATGGGAAAAACTGTTTTTT. Its protein product is CAWGTGQGWEKLFF. Looking up the rest from reference TRBV30 and TRBJ1-4 gives the full variable domain: SQTIHQWPATLVQPVGSPLSLECTVEGTSNPNLYWYRQAAGRGLQLLFYSVGIGQISSEVPQNLSASRPQDRQFILSSKKLLLSDSGFYLCAWGTGQGWEKLFFGSGTQLSVL.

J is TRBJ1-5 and V is TRBV7-2; possible D gene TRBD1, 6 bases. The CDR3 extends over 15 amino acids. Between the trimmed V and J ends, which lost 5 bases and 2 bases, there was a span of 13 bases. The V gene's germline CDR1 is SGHTA and CDR2 FQGNSA. In DNA form, the CDR3 reads TGTGCCAGCAGCCAAGGGGGGGGAGGCAATCAGCCCCAGCATTTT. Protein: CASSQGGGGNQPQHF.

The V gene is TRBV6-6, the J gene TRBJ2-5, with D possibly matching TRBD1 (7 bases). The J call may be faulty, since TRBJ2-7 better matches the DNA end. The CDR3 totals 14 residues. Germline V gene data show CDR1 as MNHNY and CDR2 as SVGAGI (reference sequence). The CDR3 DNA is TGTGCCAGCAGTTCCCAGGGGGGCTACTACGAGCAGTACTTC. Residues: CASSSQGGYYEQYF.

There are a few counts of this clone. The J gene is TRBJ1-5, the V gene TRBV4-2; D gene uncertain. CDR1 and CDR2 (germline): LGHNA, YNFKEQ. The CDR3 runs to 14 residues. Between the trimmed V and J ends, which lost 0 bases and 6 bases, there was a span of 9 bases. The CDR3 nucleotides are TGTGCCAGCAGCCAAGACATTCGGGGTCAGCCCCAGCATTTT. Protein sequence: CASSQDIRGQPQHF.